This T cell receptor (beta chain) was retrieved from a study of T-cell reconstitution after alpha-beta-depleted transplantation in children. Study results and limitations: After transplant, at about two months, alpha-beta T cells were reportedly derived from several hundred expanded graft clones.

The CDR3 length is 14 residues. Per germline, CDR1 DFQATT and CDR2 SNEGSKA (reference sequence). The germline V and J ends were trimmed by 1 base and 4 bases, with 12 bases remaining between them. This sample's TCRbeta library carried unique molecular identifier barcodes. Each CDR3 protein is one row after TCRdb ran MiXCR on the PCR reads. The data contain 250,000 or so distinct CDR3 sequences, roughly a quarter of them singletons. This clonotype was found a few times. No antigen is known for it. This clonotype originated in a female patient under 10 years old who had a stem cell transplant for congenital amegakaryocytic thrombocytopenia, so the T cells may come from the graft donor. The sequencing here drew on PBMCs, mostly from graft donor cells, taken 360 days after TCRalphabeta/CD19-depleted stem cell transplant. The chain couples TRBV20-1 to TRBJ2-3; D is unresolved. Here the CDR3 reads CSARAVLVADTQYF. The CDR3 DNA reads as TGCAGTGCTAGAGCTGTGCTAGTGGCAGATACGCAGTATTTT.